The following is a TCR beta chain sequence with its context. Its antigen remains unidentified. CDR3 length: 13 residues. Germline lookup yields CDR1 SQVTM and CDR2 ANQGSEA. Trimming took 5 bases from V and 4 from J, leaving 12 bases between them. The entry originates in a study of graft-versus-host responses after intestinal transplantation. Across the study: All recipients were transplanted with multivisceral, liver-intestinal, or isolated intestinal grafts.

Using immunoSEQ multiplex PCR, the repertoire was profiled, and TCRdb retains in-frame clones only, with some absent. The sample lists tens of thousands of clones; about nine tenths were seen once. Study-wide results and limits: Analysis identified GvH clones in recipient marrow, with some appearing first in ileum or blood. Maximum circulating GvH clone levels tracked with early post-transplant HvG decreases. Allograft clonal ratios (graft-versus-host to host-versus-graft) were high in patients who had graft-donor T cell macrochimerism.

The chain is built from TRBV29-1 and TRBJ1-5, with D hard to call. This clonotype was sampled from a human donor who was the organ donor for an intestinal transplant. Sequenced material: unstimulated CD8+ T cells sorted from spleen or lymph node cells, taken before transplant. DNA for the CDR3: TGCAGCGTTAAGGACGGCCCAAATCAGCCCCAGCATTTT. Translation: CSVKDGPNQPQHF. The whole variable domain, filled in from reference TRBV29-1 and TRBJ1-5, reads SAVISQKPSRDICQRGTSLTIQCQVDSQVTMMFWYRQQPGQSLTLIATANQGSEATYESGFVIDKFPISRPNLTFSTLTVSNMSPEDSSIYLCSVKDGPNQPQHFGDGTRLSIL.